The next 21 T cell receptor beta chains were all read from a single sample in a study of T cell repertoires in cytomegalovirus infection. A single record per CDR3 protein comes from TCRdb applying MiXCR to the reads. The sample shows around 280,000 distinct CDR3 sequences, approximately 10% of them seen only once. The sequenced sample was PBMCs. These TCRs come from a human donor in good health (CMV status not recorded). Some clones in this sample may be carry-over from other donors' samples.

This clonotype was observed many times. The V gene is TRBV4-2, the J gene TRBJ1-2; D is undetermined. CDR1 LGHNA and CDR2 YNFKEQ come from the germline V gene. The CDR3 extends over 13 amino acids. V lost 1 base and J 8 bases, leaving 11 bases between the germline ends. The CDR3: CASSQGQGSGYTF. The DNA of the CDR3 is TGTGCCAGCAGCCAAGGGCAAGGGTCGGGCTACACCTTC.

V gene TRBV15 combines with J gene TRBJ1-4; 9 nucleotides agree with TRBD1. This CDR3 is 16 amino acids long. The trim removed 3 bases at V and 4 bases at J, leaving 6 bases unmatched. Germline lookup yields CDR1 LNHNV and CDR2 YYDKDF (reference sequence). The CDR3 loop is CATSRDRGGSNEKLFF. The CDR3 coding sequence is TGTGCCACCAGCAGGGACAGGGGCGGGAGTAATGAAAAACTGTTTTTT.

Many counts were recorded for this clonotype. This chain connects TRBV15 to TRBJ2-5; 7 bases are shared with TRBD2. After removal of 0 bases from V and 4 bases from J, the junction contained 2 bases not matched to a gene. CDR1 and CDR2 (germline): LNHNV, YYDKDF (reference sequence). This CDR3 region has 14 residues. The CDR3 bases are TGTGCCACCAGCAGAGATTCGGGGGGAGAGACCCAGTACTTC. Its protein product is CATSRDSGGETQYF.

The CDR3 protein is CASSLERGTYNEQFF. CDR3 sequence (DNA): TGCGCCAGCAGCTTGGAACGGGGGACCTACAATGAGCAGTTCTTC. The J gene is TRBJ2-1, the V gene TRBV5-1, with D perhaps matching TRBD2 (6 bases). The CDR3 consists of 15 residues. V shed 0 bases and J shed 2 bases, with 9 bases lying between them. The V gene's germline CDR1 is SGHRS and CDR2 YFSETQ.

This clonotype was seen many times. The J gene is TRBJ1-5, the V gene TRBV6-1; perhaps TRBD1 as D (6 bases). V lost 6 bases and J 1 base, leaving 10 bases between the germline ends. The germline V gene encodes CDR1 MNHNS and CDR2 SASEGT. The CDR3 consists of 14 residues. The CDR3 DNA is TGTGCCAGCAGAGAGGGGGTGAGCAATCAGCCCCAGCATTTT. Translation: CASREGVSNQPQHF.

The V and J genes are TRBV5-1 and TRBJ2-1; 8 nucleotides agree with TRBD2. Germline-derived CDR1 and CDR2 are SGHRS and YFSETQ. Trimming removed 3 bases from V and 2 bases from J; junction bases left unmatched: 4. CDR3 length equals 15 residues. DNA for the CDR3: TGCGCCAGCAGCTCGGGAGCGGGGGCCTACAATGAGCAGTTCTTC. Translation gives CASSSGAGAYNEQFF.

The J gene is TRBJ2-7, the V gene TRBV5-1; D may be TRBD2 (6 bases). Germline CDR1 reads SGHRS; CDR2 reads YFSETQ. V was trimmed by 4 bases and J by 7 bases, leaving 18 bases between them. This CDR3 has 14 residues. CDR3 coding DNA: TGCGCCAGCAGCCCTGGGGTCACCGGGAGAGAGCAGTACGTC. This encodes CASSPGVTGREQYV.

The chain links TRBV7-2 to TRBJ1-5, with D uncertain. Trimming left V 1 base short and J 0 bases short, with 10 bases between. Germline CDR1 reads SGHTA; CDR2 reads FQGNSA. The CDR3 length is 16 residues. CDR3 loop: CASSLGAGHSNQPQHF. CDR3 coding DNA: TGTGCCAGCAGCTTAGGGGCAGGCCATAGCAATCAGCCCCAGCATTTT. The whole variable domain, filled in from reference TRBV7-2 and TRBJ1-5, reads GAGVSQSPSNKVTEKGKDVELRCDPISGHTALYWYRQSLGQGLEFLIYFQGNSAPDKSGLPSDRFSAERTGGSVSTLTIQRTQQEDSAVYLCASSLGAGHSNQPQHFGDGTRLSIL.

This clonotype came up many times. The J gene is TRBJ2-1, the V gene TRBV28; 7 bases are shared with TRBD2. With V trimmed by 4 bases and J by 5 bases, 5 bases remained unmatched. Germline loops: CDR1 MDHEN, CDR2 SYDVKM. CDR3 length equals 14 residues. The CDR3 is CASSSPGRDNEQFF. For the CDR3, the DNA is TGTGCCAGCAGTTCTCCAGGGAGGGACAATGAGCAGTTCTTC.

The table lists this clonotype with many counts. The gene calls are TRBV12-3 or TRBV12-4 and TRBJ2-3; 12 nucleotides line up with TRBD2. CDR3 size: 17 residues. Trimming at V came to 5 bases and at J to 7 bases, leaving 13 bases not matched to a gene. CDR3: CASSPSSGGAWSNTQYF. The CDR3 DNA is TGTGCCAGCAGTCCCTCTAGCGGGGGGGCTTGGTCAAATACGCAGTATTTT.

This clonotype was detected ten times or more. The gene calls are TRBV6-5 and TRBJ2-1; D may be TRBD2 (6 bases). There are 13 residues in the CDR3. Per germline, CDR1 MNHEY and CDR2 SVGAGI. The ends were cut back, 2 bases at V and 10 bases at J, with 12 bases in the middle. The CDR3 region has the DNA TGTGCCAGCAGTTACAATTCCGGGGGAGAGCAGTTCTTC. Encoded protein: CASSYNSGGEQFF.

This rearrangement joins TRBV18 to TRBJ1-1; the match to TRBD1 covers 8 bases. CDR3 length: 16 residues. The trim removed 3 bases at V and 0 bases at J, leaving 6 bases unmatched. The germline gives CDR1 KGHSH, CDR2 LQKENI. The CDR3: CASSPGQGILNTEAFF. As DNA, the CDR3 is TGTGCCAGCTCACCTGGACAGGGTATTCTGAACACTGAAGCTTTCTTT.

With regard to this clonotype: This may come from a read error, since a much larger clone is one base off. Given the absence of the conserved phenylalanine or tryptophan at the CDR3 end, a read error is likely. This chain uses TRBV6-2 or TRBV6-3 with TRBJ2-5; D is ambiguous. V lost 5 bases and J lost 3, with 7 bases in between. CDR1 MNHEY and CDR2 SVGEGT come from the germline V gene. The CDR3 contains 12 residues. The CDR3 is CASSDMKETQYV. DNA for the CDR3: TGTGCCAGCAGTGACATGAAAGAGACCCAGTACGTC.

Turning to this clonotype: A much larger clone differs from this one at a single base, so this may be a read error. This chain connects TRBV20-1 to TRBJ2-5; D is unclear. CDR1 is DFQATT, CDR2 SNEGSKA, per germline (reference sequence). Trimming took off 6 bases at V and 4 bases at J, with 39 bases between the two ends. The CDR3 is 21 residues long. CDR3 DNA: TGCAGTGCACGGCCTACCGGGTCCACAATCCGACTCCAGGTTGGCCGAGAGACCCAGTACTTC. This sequence encodes CSARPTGSTIRLQVGRETQYF.

This clonotype has only a few counts. The V call is TRBV4-2, the J call TRBJ1-2; 12 bases align to TRBD1. V was clipped by 4 bases and J by 2 bases; unmatched bases: 5. The CDR3 length is 16 residues. Per germline, CDR1 LGHNA and CDR2 YNFKEQ. The CDR3 bases are TGTGCCAGCAGCCCGCTGGGACAGGGGGCCAACTATGGCTACACCTTC. Protein product: CASSPLGQGANYGYTF.

There are many counts of this clonotype. The rearrangement joins TRBV15 to TRBJ1-2, with D tentatively TRBD1 (5 bases). From germline, CDR1 is LNHNV and CDR2 YYDKDF (reference sequence). The CDR3 sequence is 14 residues long. The V gene lost 5 bases and the J gene lost 6 bases, with 16 bases spanning the gap. The chain's CDR3 is CATSEAGPVDGYTF. Written as DNA, the CDR3 is TGTGCCACCAGCGAGGCGGGACCAGTCGATGGCTACACCTTC.

This clonotype was counted many times. The chain is built from TRBV5-5 and TRBJ2-5; the D is unclear. Looked up from germline, CDR1 is SGHKS and CDR2 is YYEKEE (reference sequence). The CDR3 is 15 amino acids. V was pared by 1 base and J by 1 base, with 11 bases between. This chain's CDR3 is CASSLQAGPQETQYF. For the CDR3, the DNA is TGTGCCAGCAGCTTGCAAGCAGGTCCCCAAGAGACCCAGTACTTC.

This clonotype was seen more than once but under ten times. The rearrangement joins TRBV12-3 or TRBV12-4 to TRBJ2-7; D possibly corresponds to TRBD2 (5 bases). This CDR3 region has 14 residues. Trimming pared 6 bases from V and 0 bases from J, leaving 12 bases between. The CDR3 sequence: CASSPWESSYEQYF. The CDR3 nucleotides are TGTGCCAGCAGCCCGTGGGAGAGCTCCTACGAGCAGTACTTC.

At least ten counts were recorded for this clonotype. The rearrangement uses TRBV5-4 and TRBJ2-1; 12 bases match TRBD1. Germline loops: CDR1 SGHNT, CDR2 YYREEE (reference sequence). This CDR3 comprises 15 residues. The V gene end was trimmed by 2 bases and the J gene end by 9 bases; junction bases not matched to a gene: 6. CDR3 residues: CASSLTGTGGLEQFF. The DNA for the CDR3 is TGTGCCAGCAGCTTAACCGGGACAGGGGGCCTTGAGCAGTTCTTC.

This clonotype was counted many times. The CDR3: CSARAGGDNQPQHF. CDR3 bases: TGCAGTGCTAGAGCAGGGGGCGACAATCAGCCCCAGCATTTT. The V and J genes are TRBV20-1 and TRBJ1-5, with TRBD1 matching 8 bases. This CDR3 is built from 14 residues. V was clipped by 1 base and J by 3 bases; unmatched bases: 2. Germline assignment: CDR1 DFQATT and CDR2 SNEGSKA (reference sequence).

This clonotype was seen repeatedly, ten times or more. The genes are TRBV12-3 or TRBV12-4 and TRBJ2-7, with D hard to call. V was pared by 6 bases and J by 5 bases, with 14 bases between. CDR3 length: 13 residues. CDR3 sequence reads: CASSSPQAHEQYF. For the CDR3, the DNA is TGTGCCAGCAGCTCCCCCCAGGCCCACGAGCAGTACTTC.